This entry describes one T cell receptor beta chain. These data are taken from a study of T-cell reconstitution after alpha-beta-depleted transplantation in children. As it was prepared, the TCRbeta library received unique molecular identifiers. In TCRdb, the PCR reads were re-called with MiXCR into one record per CDR3 protein. The top ten clones hold 25% to 35% of a sample with about 78,000 distinct CDR3 sequences, roughly an eighth of them seen once. The V and J ends lost 5 bases and 5 bases, in that order; junction bases with no gene match: 4. CDR1 and CDR2 (germline): SEHNR, FQNEAQ (reference sequence). CDR3 length equals 14 residues.

The sequences come from PBMCs, mostly from graft donor cells, collected 180 days after TCRalphabeta/CD19-depleted stem cell transplant. The TCR sequence derives from a male patient between 2 and 15 years old who had a stem cell transplant for acute lymphoblastic leukemia, so the T cells may come from the graft donor. J is TRBJ2-7 and V is TRBV7-9, with 12 bases fitting TRBD1. CDR3: CASSPGQGANEQYF. In DNA, the CDR3 is TGTGCCAGCAGCCCGGGACAGGGGGCCAACGAGCAGTACTTC.